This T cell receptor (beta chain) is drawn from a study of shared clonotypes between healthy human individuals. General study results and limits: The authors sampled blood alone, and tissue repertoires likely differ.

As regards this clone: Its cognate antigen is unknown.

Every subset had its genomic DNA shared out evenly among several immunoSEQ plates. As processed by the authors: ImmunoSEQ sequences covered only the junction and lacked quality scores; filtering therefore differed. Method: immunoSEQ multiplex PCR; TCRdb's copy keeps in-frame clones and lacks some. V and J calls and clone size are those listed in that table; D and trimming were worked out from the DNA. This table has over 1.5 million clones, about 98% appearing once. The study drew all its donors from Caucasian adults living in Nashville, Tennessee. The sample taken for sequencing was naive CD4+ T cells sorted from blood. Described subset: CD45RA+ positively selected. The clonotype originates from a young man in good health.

The CDR3 region is CAGHPGRGNTIYF. The CDR3, as DNA: TGTGCCGGGCACCCGGGACGGGGAAACACCATATATTTT. The chain employs TRBV7-9 and TRBJ1-3; D possibly corresponds to TRBD1 (5 bases). V was shortened by 11 bases and J by 4 bases, with 15 bases between the two germline ends. The CDR3 is 13 amino acids. Germline CDR1 reads SEHNR; CDR2 reads FQNEAQ (reference sequence).